This T cell receptor beta chain was captured by sequencing in a study of vaccination and CD4 T cells after COVID-19 (dated 2022 in TCRdb). For the study in its entirety: SARS-CoV-2 positivity had been established in the convalescent patients by nasal swab PCR, and mild disease was recorded in several of these patients and severe disease in one. The convalescent cohort comprised six males and four females, including two Hispanic individuals, seven Caucasians, two Asians and one multiracial person. Participants got two doses of the Pfizer-BioNTech BNT162b2 vaccine (n=8) or two doses of the Moderna mRNA-1273 vaccine (n=2). Post-COVID blood samples were collected from convalescent patients a median of about 92 days after diagnosis, with a range of roughly 30 to 161 days. Post-vaccine blood samples were obtained a median of about 77 days after the second vaccine dose, with a range of roughly 12 to 250 days. Three convalescent patients were sampled both early after vaccination (day 14) and late after vaccination (days 161 to 241). For stimulating the cultures, overlapping spike peptide pools were used, derived from SARS-CoV-2 as well as from the common cold coronaviruses HCoV-NL63, HCoV-OC43 and HCoV-229E. Control cultures used a CEFX viral epitope pool as positive control, an HIV-1 Nef peptide pool as negative control, or no peptide. In 10 COVID-19 convalescent patients and 4 infection-naive healthy vaccine recipients, researchers compared the spike-specific CD4+ TCR repertoire from before mRNA vaccination with the repertoire from after.

The library was generated by PCR. DNA from cultured CD4+ T cells was subjected to TCR sequencing with the Oncomine TCR Beta short-read assay at the Johns Hopkins FTIC core. The QIAamp micro DNA kit was used to extract genomic DNA from the cultured CD4+ T cells. Oncomine TCR Beta libraries from cultured CD4+ T cells were pooled with unique dual indexes and sequenced on an Illumina iSeq 100. On the authors' methods: Non-productive sequences were filtered out, and CDR3s that did not start with C, did not end with F or W, or were shorter than 7 amino acids were discarded. The MANAFEST web application identified antigen-specific clonotypes by comparing peptide-stimulated wells against reference wells and other culture wells. Positive clones required FDR below 0.05, an odds ratio above 5, and productive frequency above 0.1% in at least two of three replicate wells. Clonotypes that were significantly expanded in both SARS-CoV-2 spike wells and at least one common cold coronavirus spike condition were defined as cross-reactive. Levenshtein distances (stringdist) and unrooted phylogenetic trees (ape) in R version 3.6.1 were used to assess CDR3 homology. Starting from the raw public reads, TCRdb applied fastp trimming at Q25, assembled clones with MiXCR and retained in-frame beta chains. Each entry is one CDR3 protein sequence, shown with its most common DNA and genes. TCRdb's processing, not the study's, gives the V and J calls here. Present in this sample are 16,000 or so distinct CDR3 sequences, 44% of which were seen just once. The ten largest clones add up to around a sixth of the sample.

The germline V gene (reference sequence) specifies DFQATT as CDR1 and SNEGSKA as CDR2. The CDR3 runs 14 residues from the cysteine to the phenylalanine. Just the 42-base CDR3 DNA is kept, in frame starting at base 1. This clonotype was detected a few times. Its cognate antigen has yet to be identified. The record has no base qualities; no much larger clone is one base away. Study-wide conclusions, independent of this receptor: Although the median number of SARS-CoV-2-reactive clonotypes went up from more than 20 after infection to some 38 after vaccination, the increase was not significant. Nearly all vaccine-specific clones in convalescent patients (304 of 307) were mono-reactive for SARS-CoV-2 spike rather than cross-reactive with common cold coronaviruses. In convalescent patients, a median around 83% of post-vaccine SARS-CoV-2-reactive clones were detected only after vaccination, and vaccine-specific priming was suggested by this finding. Relatively few convalescent patients were included in the study, and early timepoints after natural infection were not analyzed.

This specimen's time point label, per the study, means: late sampling 161 to 241 days after vaccination in three convalescent patients. According to the study, the label for this sample's treatment or condition signals: approximately nine-day PBMC culture with coronavirus spike peptide pools or control peptides (ViraFEST assay). To expand antigen-specific T cells with peptide pools and then pick out the expanded clonotypes through TCR sequencing, the study relied on the ViraFEST assay. The convalescent patients' positive SARS-CoV-2 PCR tests were from March to December 2020, which was before the Alpha, Beta and Delta variants emerged in the United States. Each well held approximately 2 million PBMCs cultured in IMDM containing roughly 5% human AB serum and approximately 9.4 IU/ml IL-2, with 8 to 10 ug/ml peptide pools added. On days 3 and 7, half of the culture medium was replaced with fresh IL-2-containing medium. CD4+ T cells were isolated after around ten days of culture through negative selection using the EasySep CD4+ T cell isolation kit. Ficoll-Paque Plus gradient centrifugation was used to isolate PBMCs from whole blood, and the isolated PBMCs were then either used fresh or cryopreserved at -140C. Each culture condition was generally run in triplicate wells.

The sequence was collected from a human donor who had recovered from COVID-19. Here the chain combines TRBV20-1 and TRBJ1-2; no D gene is confidently identified. The material was CD4+ T cells from blood, cultured in vitro, obtained about 7 months after SARS-CoV-2 vaccination. The CDR3 reads CSPRPLIPSYGYTF. At the DNA level, the sequence is TGCAGCCCTAGACCCTTAATCCCCTCCTATGGCTACACCTTC.